These 21 T cell receptor beta chains came from one sample sequenced in a study of T cell responses to AZD1222 COVID-19 vaccine. The repertoire was sequenced with immunoSEQ multiplex PCR; TCRdb's copy has only in-frame clones and lacks some. The table lists about 78,000 clones, around 90% of them singletons. Specimen: peripheral blood, collected on day 0 of MenACWY control vaccination. The receptors were gathered from an adult in good health.

This rearrangement joins TRBV6-2 or TRBV6-3 to TRBJ2-1; D may be TRBD1 or TRBD2 (5 bases each). CDR1 is MNHEY, CDR2 SVGEGT, per germline. The CDR3 contains 16 residues. V was shortened by 0 bases and J by 0 bases, with 9 bases between the two germline ends. The CDR3 sequence: CASSYSRDGSYNEQFF. The CDR3 DNA sequence: TGTGCCAGCAGTTACTCTAGGGACGGCTCCTACAATGAGCAGTTCTTC.

This chain connects TRBV2 to TRBJ1-5; D perhaps matches TRBD1 (5 bases). CDR1 and CDR2 (germline): SNHLY, FYNNEI. V dropped 9 bases and J dropped 0 bases, with 15 bases sitting between them. CDR3 length equals 15 residues. CDR3 protein: CARGTGGDSNQPQHF. The CDR3 DNA reads as TGTGCCAGGGGGACCGGGGGAGATAGCAATCAGCCCCAGCATTTT. The variable domain in full, completed from reference TRBV2 and TRBJ1-5, reads EPEVTQTPSHQVTQMGQEVILRCVPISNHLYFYWYRQILGQKVEFLVSFYNNEISEKSEIFDDQFSVERPDGSNFTLKIRSTKLEDSAMYFCARGTGGDSNQPQHFGDGTRLSIL.

This chain connects TRBV6-1 to TRBJ2-5; TRBD2 is a possible D gene (5 bases). Germline CDR1 is MNHNS and CDR2 is SASEGT. The CDR3 covers 13 residues. V dropped 2 bases and J dropped 5 bases, with 9 bases sitting between them. CDR3 DNA sequence: TGTGCCAGCAGTGAACTAGCCCGGGAGACCCAGTACTTC. It is translated as CASSELARETQYF.

This sequence joins TRBV6-2 or TRBV6-3 and TRBJ2-2; D is possibly TRBD1 (7 bases). From germline, CDR1 is MNHEY and CDR2 SVGEGT. Between the trimmed V and J ends, which lost 0 bases and 2 bases, there was a span of 19 bases. The length of the CDR3 is 19 residues. The CDR3 bases are TGTGCCAGCAGTTACTCGAAGTATAGGAGGGGGCTAAACACCGGGGAGCTGTTTTTT. It specifies CASSYSKYRRGLNTGELFF.

The table lists this clone with a few counts. The chain uses TRBV6-5 and TRBJ1-5, with 9 bases matching TRBD1. Germline V lookup: CDR1 MNHEY, CDR2 SVGAGI. CDR3 size: 13 residues. The V and J ends lost 7 bases and 7 bases, in that order; junction bases with no gene match: 5. The CDR3 here is CASTTGGRQPQHF. CDR3 DNA sequence: TGTGCCAGCACCACAGGGGGCAGGCAGCCCCAGCATTTT.

The CDR3 loop is CASSLEASSTKNIQYF. The DNA of the CDR3 is TGCGCCAGCAGCTTGGAGGCTTCCAGCACCAAAAACATTCAGTACTTC. V gene TRBV5-1 combines with J gene TRBJ2-4; D unresolved. CDR1 SGHRS and CDR2 YFSETQ come from the germline V gene. CDR3 length: 16 amino acids. The V gene lost 0 bases and the J gene lost 2 bases, with 12 bases spanning the gap.

The chain carries TRBV7-9 and TRBJ1-2; 7 nucleotides line up with TRBD1. The CDR3 spans 14 residues. CDR1 and CDR2 (germline): SEHNR, FQNEAQ (reference sequence). V shed 5 bases and J 0 bases; nucleotides not matched to a gene: 3. The CDR3 spells CASSPQGANYGYTF. CDR3 coding DNA: TGTGCCAGCAGCCCCCAGGGGGCTAACTATGGCTACACCTTC.

The V call is TRBV7-8, the J call TRBJ1-5; D not certain. The ends were cut back, 2 bases at V and 5 bases at J, with 7 bases in the middle. Germline V CDR1 and CDR2: SGHVS, FQNEAQ. This CDR3 has 13 residues. CDR3 nucleotides: TGTGCCAGCAGCTTAAACCGAGATCAGCCCCAGCATTTT. It translates to CASSLNRDQPQHF.

This chain joins TRBV7-2 and TRBJ2-2; D is unclear. The CDR3 contains 15 residues. CDR1 is SGHTA and CDR2 is FQGNSA in the germline V gene. Deletions cut 1 base from V and 0 bases from J, with 6 bases between. CDR3 residues: CASSLVATNTGELFF. The DNA for the CDR3 is TGTGCCAGCAGCTTAGTGGCGACGAACACCGGGGAGCTGTTTTTT.

This chain links TRBV11-2 with TRBJ1-6, with unresolved D. There are 17 residues in the CDR3. Germline V gene lookup returns CDR1 SGHAT and CDR2 FQNNGV. Trimming pared 0 bases from V and 7 bases from J, leaving 16 bases between. The DNA for the CDR3 is TGTGCCAGCAGCTTAGATCATCAGAAAGGGTGGAATTCACCCCTCCACTTT. This translates into CASSLDHQKGWNSPLHF.

The chain joins TRBV12-3 or TRBV12-4 to TRBJ1-1; D is ambiguous. This CDR3 has 13 residues. V was shortened by 10 bases and J by 7 bases, with 19 bases between the two germline ends. CDR3 in DNA: TGTGCCATCCGCATCAATCGGGGTAGTGAAGCTTTCTTT. Protein product: CAIRINRGSEAFF.

J is TRBJ2-7 and V is TRBV13; the D is unclear. CDR1 PRHDT and CDR2 FYEKMQ come from the germline V gene (reference sequence). V dropped 4 bases and J dropped 2 bases, with 15 bases sitting between them. There are 15 residues in the CDR3. The chain's CDR3 is CASSSPGGTTYEQYF. CDR3 sequence (DNA): TGTGCCAGCAGCTCCCCCGGCGGCACTACCTACGAGCAGTACTTC. The entire variable domain, with the rest obtained from reference TRBV13 and TRBJ2-7, is as follows: AAGVIQSPRHLIKEKRETATLKCYPIPRHDTVYWYQQGPGQDPQFLISFYEKMQSDKGSIPDRFSAQQFSDYHSELNMSSLELGDSALYFCASSSPGGTTYEQYFGPGTRLTVT.

This chain links TRBV4-1 with TRBJ1-3, with a tentative D call TRBD1 (5 bases). This CDR3 spans 14 amino acids. The germline CDR1 and CDR2 sequences are MGHRA and YSYEKL. Trimming removed 2 bases from V and 2 bases from J, with 7 bases in between. This CDR3 is CASSQTGPGNTIYF. The CDR3 DNA reads as TGCGCCAGCAGCCAAACAGGACCTGGAAACACCATATATTTT.

This CDR3 reads CASAEDTSSNQPQHF. Here the CDR3 DNA reads TGTGCCAGCGCCGAGGACACTTCTAGCAATCAGCCCCAGCATTTT. This rearrangement joins TRBV2 to TRBJ1-5; D is possibly TRBD1 (5 bases). V was cut by 8 bases and J by 0 bases, with 14 bases left in between. The CDR3 runs 15 residues. Germline CDR1 SNHLY, CDR2 FYNNEI. The full variable domain, with the rest looked up from reference TRBV2 and TRBJ1-5, is EPEVTQTPSHQVTQMGQEVILRCVPISNHLYFYWYRQILGQKVEFLVSFYNNEISEKSEIFDDQFSVERPDGSNFTLKIRSTKLEDSAMYFCASAEDTSSNQPQHFGDGTRLSIL.

This chain connects TRBV30 to TRBJ1-3; weak D call: TRBD1 (6 bases). Trimming left V 5 bases short and J 5 bases short, with 19 bases between. The CDR3 loop spans 15 amino acids. Per germline, CDR1 GTSNPN and CDR2 SVGIG (reference sequence). The CDR3 loop reads CAWGRRGPWRNTIYF. The DNA for the CDR3 is TGTGCCTGGGGAAGACGGGGGCCGTGGCGAAACACCATATATTTT.

About this clone itself: No DNA is shown, since the ends of the CDR3 on it are uncertain; the CDR3 is the one TCRdb lists. The J gene is TRBJ2-4, the V gene TRBV14; the table gives TRBD2 as D, unverified against the DNA. Germline CDR1 is SGHDN and CDR2 is FVKESK. Including both end residues, the CDR3 is 23 amino acids long. CDR3 protein: CASSQDMRGDLKTFSTSAPLRYF.

The chain couples TRBV7-8 to TRBJ1-5; no clear D gene. Germline V CDR1 and CDR2: SGHVS, FQNEAQ. The CDR3 covers 14 residues. V was shortened by 6 bases and J by 2 bases, with 11 bases between the two germline ends. CDR3 bases: TGTGCCAGCAGTCACGACTGGGGCAATCAGCCCCAGCATTTT. It yields the protein CASSHDWGNQPQHF. Complete variable domain (other parts from reference TRBV7-8 and TRBJ1-5): GAGVSQSPRYKVAKRGQDVALRCDPISGHVSLFWYQQALGQGPEFLTYFQNEAQLDKSGLPSDRFFAERPEGSVSTLKIQRTQQEDSAVYLCASSHDWGNQPQHFGDGTRLSIL.

J is TRBJ2-5 and V is TRBV4-1, with D maybe TRBD2 (6 bases). CDR3 size: 18 residues. Germline V CDR1 and CDR2: MGHRA, YSYEKL. With 0 bases removed from V and 0 bases from J, the gap between germline ends came to 17 bases. The CDR3 nucleotides are TGCGCCAGCAGCCAAGATAGGGGTAGCGGAGCATACCAAGAGACCCAGTACTTC. Translated, it gives CASSQDRGSGAYQETQYF.

The chain recombines TRBV6-1 with TRBJ1-2; tentatively, D is TRBD1 (5 bases). V was pared by 3 bases and J by 8 bases, with 16 bases between. CDR3 length: 14 residues. Germline assignment: CDR1 MNHNS and CDR2 SASEGT. The CDR3 DNA reads as TGTGCCAGCAGTGAGGCGGGGGGAGGCGGGGGCTACACCTTC. Protein product: CASSEAGGGGGYTF.

The sample holds one count of this clone. V gene TRBV9 combines with J gene TRBJ2-6; D might be TRBD1 (6 bases). The CDR3 extends over 17 amino acids. Germline-derived CDR1 and CDR2 are SGDLS and YYNGEE. Trimming took 3 bases from V and 4 from J, leaving 17 bases between them. The CDR3 reads CASSAPTGTGGANVLTF. CDR3 sequence (DNA): TGTGCCAGCAGCGCCCCGACAGGCACGGGGGGGGCCAACGTCCTGACTTTC.

The V and J genes are TRBV30 and TRBJ1-6; weak D call: TRBD1 (5 bases). The V gene lost 3 bases and the J gene lost 5 bases, with 11 bases spanning the gap. This CDR3 comprises 14 residues. Germline loops: CDR1 GTSNPN, CDR2 SVGIG (reference sequence). Here the CDR3 DNA reads TGTGCCTGGAGCAAAGGGGCCCATAATTCACCCCTCCACTTT. It is translated as CAWSKGAHNSPLHF. The variable domain in full, completed from reference TRBV30 and TRBJ1-6, reads SQTIHQWPATLVQPVGSPLSLECTVEGTSNPNLYWYRQAAGRGLQLLFYSVGIGQISSEVPQNLSASRPQDRQFILSSKKLLLSDSGFYLCAWSKGAHNSPLHFGNGTRLTVT.